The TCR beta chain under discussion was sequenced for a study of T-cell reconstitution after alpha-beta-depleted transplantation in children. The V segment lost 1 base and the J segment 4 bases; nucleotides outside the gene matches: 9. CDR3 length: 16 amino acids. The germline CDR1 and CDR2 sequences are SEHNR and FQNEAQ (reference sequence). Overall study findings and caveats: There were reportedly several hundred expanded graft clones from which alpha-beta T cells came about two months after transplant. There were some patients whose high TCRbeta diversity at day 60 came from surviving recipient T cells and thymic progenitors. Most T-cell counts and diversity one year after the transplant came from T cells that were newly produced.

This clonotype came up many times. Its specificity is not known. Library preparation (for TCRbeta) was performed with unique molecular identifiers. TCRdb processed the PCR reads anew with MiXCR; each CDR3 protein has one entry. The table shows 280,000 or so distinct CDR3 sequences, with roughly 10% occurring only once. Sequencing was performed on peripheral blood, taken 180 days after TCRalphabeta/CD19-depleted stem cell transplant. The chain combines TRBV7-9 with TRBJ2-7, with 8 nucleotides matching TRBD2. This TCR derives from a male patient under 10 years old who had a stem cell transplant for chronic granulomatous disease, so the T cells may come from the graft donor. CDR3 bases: TGTGCCAGCAGCTTAGGTGCGGGACTAGTGTCATACGAGCAGTACTTC. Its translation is CASSLGAGLVSYEQYF.